Below, one TCR beta chain is given with its context. Its antigen remains unidentified. It was one heparinised blood draw, averaging approximately 100 mL, that each donor gave. This sample was taken from a study of beta chain features in type 1 diabetes. Study-wide findings and caveats: Compared to healthy donors, patients appeared to have naive, central memory and Treg TCRB repertoires that were more alike.

Expressed TCRB transcripts were sequenced, since all the RNA that had been isolated was reverse transcribed. The repertoire was sequenced with immunoSEQ multiplex PCR; TCRdb's copy has only in-frame clones and lacks some. The data contain 300,000 to 450,000 clones, roughly 13% of them singletons. Germline CDR1 SNHLY, CDR2 FYNNEI. V dropped 3 bases and J dropped 4; count of bases not matched to a gene: 4. The CDR3 spans 16 residues. The V gene is TRBV2, the J gene TRBJ1-6; 9 nucleotides line up with TRBD1. The sequenced sample was naive CD4+ T cells from blood. This receptor was taken from a man younger than 35 in good health. The CDR3 is CASSDRTGVYNSPLHF. The CDR3 nucleotides are TGTGCCAGCAGTGACAGGACAGGGGTTTATAATTCACCCCTCCACTTT. Full variable domain (outside the CDR3, taken from reference TRBV2 and TRBJ1-6): EPEVTQTPSHQVTQMGQEVILRCVPISNHLYFYWYRQILGQKVEFLVSFYNNEISEKSEIFDDQFSVERPDGSNFTLKIRSTKLEDSAMYFCASSDRTGVYNSPLHFGNGTRLTVT.